The source of this TCR beta chain is a study of cytomegalovirus exposure and HLA in healthy donors. PCR was performed using 60 Vbeta and 13 Jbeta primers. The data were produced by immunoSEQ multiplex PCR, yet TCRdb's version contains in-frame clones alone and is incomplete. This table has 110,000 or so clones, 77% appearing once. The CDR3 sequence is 15 residues long. V was clipped by 5 bases and J by 2 bases, with 14 bases between them. Per germline, CDR1 SGHRS and CDR2 YFSETQ. The V call is TRBV5-1, the J call TRBJ1-3, with D perhaps matching TRBD1 (6 bases). Sequenced input: PBMCs. The sequence derives from a man younger than 35 in good health and CMV-seropositive. This CDR3 is CASRPLDRAGNTIYF. In DNA, the CDR3 is TGCGCCAGCAGACCCCTGGACAGAGCTGGAAACACCATATATTTT.